The rows below give T cell receptor beta chains drawn from one sample of a study of graft-versus-host responses after intestinal transplantation. Sequencing was performed with immunoSEQ multiplex PCR; in TCRdb, only in-frame clones are kept and a portion is missing. The data show under 4,000 clones, 79% seen once. The input for sequencing was ileum tissue, taken around 17 and 22 days after intestinal transplantation. The receptor set was obtained from a human patient who received an intestinal transplant, so some T cells may come from the graft donor. The CDR3 runs from the conserved cysteine through the conserved F or W. The order of the fields is V gene, CDR3 length, D gene, CDR3 protein. D genes are given only for firm matches.

v_gene: TRBV27; len: 16; d_gene: NA; CDR3aa: CASSFRTPKYQETQYF
v_gene: TRBV14; len: 17; d_gene: NA; CDR3aa: CASSQGPGVLAKNIQYF
v_gene: TRBV15; len: 21; d_gene: TRBD1; CDR3aa: CATSRERPSGQAMYSNQPQHF
v_gene: TRBV4-1; len: 13; d_gene: TRBD1; CDR3aa: CASSQTGGNEQFF
v_gene: TRBV6-5; len: 13; d_gene: TRBD1; CDR3aa: CASSPGGSAEAFF
v_gene: TRBV11-2; len: 16; d_gene: NA; CDR3aa: CASSPRGGGGNEKLFF
v_gene: TRBV9; len: 14; d_gene: NA; CDR3aa: CASSVEISYNEQFF
v_gene: TRBV7-9; len: 14; d_gene: TRBD1; CDR3aa: CASSSGDSYYGYTF
v_gene: TRBV18; len: 12; d_gene: NA; CDR3aa: CASSPQTGEAFF
v_gene: TRBV6-1; len: 15; d_gene: NA; CDR3aa: CASSDRGLQGDTQYF
v_gene: TRBV4-2; len: 16; d_gene: NA; CDR3aa: CASSQDFNWGAEGYTF
v_gene: TRBV7-9; len: 15; d_gene: TRBD1; CDR3aa: CASSPGQGANQPQHF
v_gene: TRBV27; len: 16; d_gene: NA; CDR3aa: CASSWEGGGRDTEAFF
v_gene: TRBV10-1; len: 14; d_gene: TRBD1; CDR3aa: CASSPTGQGFEAFF
v_gene: TRBV27; len: 16; d_gene: NA; CDR3aa: CASTPRWDLSTGELFF
v_gene: TRBV20-1; len: 11; d_gene: NA; CDR3aa: CSGGPGTEAFF
v_gene: TRBV5-1; len: 14; d_gene: TRBD1; CDR3aa: CASSLAGQVYGYTF
v_gene: TRBV27; len: 13; d_gene: NA; CDR3aa: CASSLLMNTEAFF